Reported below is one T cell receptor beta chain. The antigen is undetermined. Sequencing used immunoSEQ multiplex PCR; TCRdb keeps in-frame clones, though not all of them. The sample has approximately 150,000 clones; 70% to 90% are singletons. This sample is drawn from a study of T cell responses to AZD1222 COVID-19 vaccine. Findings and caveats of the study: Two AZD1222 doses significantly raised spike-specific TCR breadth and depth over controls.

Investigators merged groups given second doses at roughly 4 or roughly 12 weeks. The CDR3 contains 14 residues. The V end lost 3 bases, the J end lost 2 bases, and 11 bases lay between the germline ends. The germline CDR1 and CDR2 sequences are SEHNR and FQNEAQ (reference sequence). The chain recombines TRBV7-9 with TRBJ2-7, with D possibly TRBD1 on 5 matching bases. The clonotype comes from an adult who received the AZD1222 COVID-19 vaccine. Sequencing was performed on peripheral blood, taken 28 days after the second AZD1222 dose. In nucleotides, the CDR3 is TGTGCCAGCAGCTTTTGGGGCGGAGCCTACGAGCAGTACTTC. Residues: CASSFWGGAYEQYF.